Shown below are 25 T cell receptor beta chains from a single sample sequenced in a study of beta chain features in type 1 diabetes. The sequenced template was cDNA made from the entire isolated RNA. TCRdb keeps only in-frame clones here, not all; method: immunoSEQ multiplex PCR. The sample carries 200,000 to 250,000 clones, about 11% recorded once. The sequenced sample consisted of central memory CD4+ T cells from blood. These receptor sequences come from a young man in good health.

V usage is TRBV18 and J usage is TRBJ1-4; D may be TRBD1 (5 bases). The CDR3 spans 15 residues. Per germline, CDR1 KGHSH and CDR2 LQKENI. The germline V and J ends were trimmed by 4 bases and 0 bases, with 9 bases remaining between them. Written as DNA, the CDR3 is TGTGCCAGCTCACAACAGGCAGCAACTAATGAAAAACTGTTTTTT. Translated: CASSQQAATNEKLFF. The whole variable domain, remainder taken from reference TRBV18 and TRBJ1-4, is NAGVMQNPRHLVRRRGQEARLRCSPMKGHSHVYWYRQLPEEGLKFMVYLQKENIIDESGMPKERFSAEFPKEGPSILRIQQVVRGDSAAYFCASSQQAATNEKLFFGSGTQLSVL.

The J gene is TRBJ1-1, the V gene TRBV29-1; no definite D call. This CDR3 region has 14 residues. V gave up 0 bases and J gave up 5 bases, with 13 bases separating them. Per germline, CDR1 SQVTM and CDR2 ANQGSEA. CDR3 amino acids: CSVEDPGIGTEAFF. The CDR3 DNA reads TGCAGCGTTGAAGATCCCGGGATCGGGACTGAAGCTTTCTTT.

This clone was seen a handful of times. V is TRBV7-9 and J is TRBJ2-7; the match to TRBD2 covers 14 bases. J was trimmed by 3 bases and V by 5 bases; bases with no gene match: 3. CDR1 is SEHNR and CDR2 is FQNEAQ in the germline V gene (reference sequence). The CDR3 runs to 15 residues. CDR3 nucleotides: TGTGCCAGCAGCCGCGGGACTAGCGGGAGCTACGAGCAGTACTTC. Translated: CASSRGTSGSYEQYF.

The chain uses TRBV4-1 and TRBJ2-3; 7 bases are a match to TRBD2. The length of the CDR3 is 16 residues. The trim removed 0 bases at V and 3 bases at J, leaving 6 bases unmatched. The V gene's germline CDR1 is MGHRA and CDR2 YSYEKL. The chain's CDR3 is CASSQESSGSTDTQYF. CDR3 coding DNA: TGCGCCAGCAGCCAAGAATCTAGCGGAAGTACAGATACGCAGTATTTT.

The CDR3 bases are TGTGCCAGCAGACAGGGAGGGGCTTTCTACAATGAGCAGTTCTTC. As protein: CASRQGGAFYNEQFF. This chain connects TRBV27 to TRBJ2-1; D is possibly TRBD2 (7 bases). The CDR3 loop spans 15 amino acids. The ends were cut back, 6 bases at V and 3 bases at J, with 15 bases in the middle. Germline V lookup: CDR1 MNHEY, CDR2 SMNVEV (reference sequence).

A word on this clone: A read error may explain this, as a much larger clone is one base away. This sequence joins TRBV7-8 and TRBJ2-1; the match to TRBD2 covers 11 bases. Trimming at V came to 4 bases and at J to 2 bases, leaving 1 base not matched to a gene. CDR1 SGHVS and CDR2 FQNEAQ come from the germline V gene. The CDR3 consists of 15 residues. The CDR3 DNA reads TGTGCCAGCAGCTCGACTAGCGGGGCCTACAATGAGCAGTTCTTC. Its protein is CASSSTSGAYNEQFF.

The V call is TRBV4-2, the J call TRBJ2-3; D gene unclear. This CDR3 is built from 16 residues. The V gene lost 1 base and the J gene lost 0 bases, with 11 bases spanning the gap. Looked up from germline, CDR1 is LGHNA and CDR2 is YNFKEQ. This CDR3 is CASSQGRRTSTDTQYF. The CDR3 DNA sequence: TGTGCCAGCAGCCAAGGTCGGCGGACGAGCACAGATACGCAGTATTTT.

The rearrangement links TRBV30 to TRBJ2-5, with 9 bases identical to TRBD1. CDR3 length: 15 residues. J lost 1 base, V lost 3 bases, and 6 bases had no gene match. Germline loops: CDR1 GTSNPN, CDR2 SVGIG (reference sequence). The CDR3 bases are TGTGCCTGGAGGCATCCGGGACAGGGCCAAGAGACCCAGTACTTC. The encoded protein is CAWRHPGQGQETQYF.

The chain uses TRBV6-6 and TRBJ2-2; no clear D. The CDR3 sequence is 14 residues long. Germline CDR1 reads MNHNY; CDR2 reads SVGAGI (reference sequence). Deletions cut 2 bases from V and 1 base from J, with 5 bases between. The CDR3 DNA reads TGTGCCAGCAGTTACGTCTGGAACACCGGGGAGCTGTTTTTT. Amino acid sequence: CASSYVWNTGELFF.

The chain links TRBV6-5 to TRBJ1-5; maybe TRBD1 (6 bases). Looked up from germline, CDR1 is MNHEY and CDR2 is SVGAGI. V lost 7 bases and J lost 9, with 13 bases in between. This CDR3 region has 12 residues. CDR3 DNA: TGTGCCAGCACCGACAGGCACGGGCCCCAGCATTTT. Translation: CASTDRHGPQHF.

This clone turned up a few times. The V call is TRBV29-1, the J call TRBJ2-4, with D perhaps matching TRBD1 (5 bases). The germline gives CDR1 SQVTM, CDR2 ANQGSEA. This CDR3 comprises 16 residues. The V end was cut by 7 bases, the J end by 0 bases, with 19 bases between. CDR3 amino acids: CSAQSRVTGAKNIQYF. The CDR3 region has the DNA TGCAGCGCCCAGTCCAGGGTAACAGGAGCCAAAAACATTCAGTACTTC.

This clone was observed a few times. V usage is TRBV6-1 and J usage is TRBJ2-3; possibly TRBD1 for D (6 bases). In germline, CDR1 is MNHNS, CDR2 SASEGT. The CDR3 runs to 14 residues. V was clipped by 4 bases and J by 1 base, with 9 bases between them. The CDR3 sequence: CASSGTVRTDTQYF. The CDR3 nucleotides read TGTGCCAGCAGTGGGACAGTTCGCACAGATACGCAGTATTTT.

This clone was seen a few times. CDR3 amino acids: CASSAGRGGYEQYF. CDR3 coding DNA: TGTGCCAGCTCCGCAGGGAGAGGGGGCTACGAGCAGTACTTC. V and J are TRBV18 and TRBJ2-7, with TRBD1 as a possible D gene (6 bases). CDR1 KGHSH and CDR2 LQKENI come from the germline V gene. This CDR3 has 14 residues. V was pared by 6 bases and J by 3 bases, with 15 bases between.

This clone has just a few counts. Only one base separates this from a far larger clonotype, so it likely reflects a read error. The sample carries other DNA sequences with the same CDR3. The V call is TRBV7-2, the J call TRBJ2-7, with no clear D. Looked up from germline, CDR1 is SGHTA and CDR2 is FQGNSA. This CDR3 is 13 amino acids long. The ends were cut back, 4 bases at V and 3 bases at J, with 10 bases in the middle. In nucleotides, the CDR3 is TGTGCCAGCAGCTCAGGACGGATCTACGAGCAGTACTTC. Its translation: CASSSGRIYEQYF.

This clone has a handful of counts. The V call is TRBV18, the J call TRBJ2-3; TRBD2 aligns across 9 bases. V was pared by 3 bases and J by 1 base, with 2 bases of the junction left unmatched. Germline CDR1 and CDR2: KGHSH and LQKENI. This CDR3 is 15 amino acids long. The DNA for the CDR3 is TGTGCCAGCTCACCTTGGACTAGCGGCACAGATACGCAGTATTTT. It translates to CASSPWTSGTDTQYF.

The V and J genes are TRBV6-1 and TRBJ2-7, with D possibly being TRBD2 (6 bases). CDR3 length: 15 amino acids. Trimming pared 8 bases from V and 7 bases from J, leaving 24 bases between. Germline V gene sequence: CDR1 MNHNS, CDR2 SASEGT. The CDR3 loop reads CASLEVDGGFGEQYF. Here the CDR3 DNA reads TGTGCCAGCCTCGAGGTGGACGGGGGTTTTGGGGAGCAGTACTTC.

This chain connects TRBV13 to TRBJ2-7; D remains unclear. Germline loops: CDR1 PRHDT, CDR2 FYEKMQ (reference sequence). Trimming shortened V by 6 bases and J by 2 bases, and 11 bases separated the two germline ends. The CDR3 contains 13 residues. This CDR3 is CASSEPFAYEQYF. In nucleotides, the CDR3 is TGTGCCAGCAGTGAACCTTTTGCCTACGAGCAGTACTTC.

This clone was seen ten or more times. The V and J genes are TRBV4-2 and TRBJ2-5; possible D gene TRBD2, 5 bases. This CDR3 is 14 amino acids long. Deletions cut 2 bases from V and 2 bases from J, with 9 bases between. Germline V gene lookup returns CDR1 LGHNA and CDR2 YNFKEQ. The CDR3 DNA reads TGTGCCAGCAGCCAACGTCGCGGGCAAGAGACCCAGTACTTC. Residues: CASSQRRGQETQYF.

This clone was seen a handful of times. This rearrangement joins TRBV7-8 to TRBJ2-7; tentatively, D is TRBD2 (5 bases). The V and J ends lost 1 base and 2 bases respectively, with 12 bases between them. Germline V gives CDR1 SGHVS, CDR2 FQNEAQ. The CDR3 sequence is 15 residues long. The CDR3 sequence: CASSLGARGAYEQYF. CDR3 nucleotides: TGTGCCAGCAGCTTAGGTGCACGGGGTGCCTACGAGCAGTACTTC.

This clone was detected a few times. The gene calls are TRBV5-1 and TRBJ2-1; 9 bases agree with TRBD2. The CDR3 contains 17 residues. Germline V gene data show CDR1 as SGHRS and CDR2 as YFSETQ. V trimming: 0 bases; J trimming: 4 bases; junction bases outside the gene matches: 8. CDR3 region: CASSLGSGSPNYNEQFF. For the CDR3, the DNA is TGCGCCAGCAGCTTGGGTAGCGGGAGTCCCAATTACAATGAGCAGTTCTTC.

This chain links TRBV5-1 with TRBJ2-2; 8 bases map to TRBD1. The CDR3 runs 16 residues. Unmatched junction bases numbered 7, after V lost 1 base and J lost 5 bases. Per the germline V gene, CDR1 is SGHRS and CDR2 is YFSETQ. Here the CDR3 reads CASSLPGQVGTGELFF. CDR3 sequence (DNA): TGCGCCAGCAGCTTGCCGGGACAGGTGGGGACCGGGGAGCTGTTTTTT.

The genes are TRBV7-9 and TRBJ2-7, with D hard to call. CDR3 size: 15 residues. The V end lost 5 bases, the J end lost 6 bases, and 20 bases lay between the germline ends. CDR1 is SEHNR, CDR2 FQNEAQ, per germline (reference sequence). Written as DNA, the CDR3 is TGTGCCAGCAGCCTCCTCCTGGCGTCGTCGGTCGAGCAGTACTTC. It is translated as CASSLLLASSVEQYF.

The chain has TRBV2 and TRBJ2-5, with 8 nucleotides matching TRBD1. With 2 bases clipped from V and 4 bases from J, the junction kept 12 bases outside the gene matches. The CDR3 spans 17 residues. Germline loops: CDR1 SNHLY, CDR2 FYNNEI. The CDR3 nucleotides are TGTGCCAGCAGTGAAACCCCGTTTCGACAGGGGCGAGAGACCCAGTACTTC. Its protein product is CASSETPFRQGRETQYF.

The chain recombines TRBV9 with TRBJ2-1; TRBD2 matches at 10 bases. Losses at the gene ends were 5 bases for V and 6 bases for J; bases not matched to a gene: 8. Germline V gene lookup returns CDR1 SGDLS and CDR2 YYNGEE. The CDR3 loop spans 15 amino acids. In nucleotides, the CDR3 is TGTGCCAGCAGTTTGGGGGGACTAGCGTCCAATGAGCAGTTCTTC. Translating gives CASSLGGLASNEQFF.

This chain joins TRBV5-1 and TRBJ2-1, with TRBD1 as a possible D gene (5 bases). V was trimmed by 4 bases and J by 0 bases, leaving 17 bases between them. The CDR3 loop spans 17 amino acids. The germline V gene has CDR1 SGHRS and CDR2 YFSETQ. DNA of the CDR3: TGCGCCAGCAGCCCGGTACCAGGGCTGAGCTCCTACAATGAGCAGTTCTTC. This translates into CASSPVPGLSSYNEQFF.